This paragraph covers one T cell receptor (beta chain) sequence. The data belong to a study of blood T cell repertoires in COVID-19. Turning to the study itself: T cells, B-cell-depleted T cells, or PBMCs provided the cDNA or gDNA that served as material.

Trimming pared 5 bases from V and 0 bases from J, leaving 11 bases between. In germline, CDR1 is KGHSH, CDR2 LQKENI. This CDR3 comprises 15 residues. As originally analysed: Nucleated cell number was recorded as an estimate derived from reference gene primer amplification. Sequencing was performed with immunoSEQ multiplex PCR; in TCRdb, only in-frame clones are kept and a portion is missing. V and J calls and clone size follow that table, whereas D and trimming were derived from the DNA. Found here are 110,000 or so clones, roughly 88% of them singletons; the top ten hold less than 8.5%. The specimen sequenced was peripheral blood. The V gene is TRBV18, the J gene TRBJ1-5; tentative D call: TRBD1 (6 bases). The receptor was derived from a woman in her 70s who had recovered from COVID-19. The CDR3 region is CASSITGFSNQPQHF. CDR3 nucleotides: TGTGCCAGCTCAATCACAGGGTTTAGCAATCAGCCCCAGCATTTT.